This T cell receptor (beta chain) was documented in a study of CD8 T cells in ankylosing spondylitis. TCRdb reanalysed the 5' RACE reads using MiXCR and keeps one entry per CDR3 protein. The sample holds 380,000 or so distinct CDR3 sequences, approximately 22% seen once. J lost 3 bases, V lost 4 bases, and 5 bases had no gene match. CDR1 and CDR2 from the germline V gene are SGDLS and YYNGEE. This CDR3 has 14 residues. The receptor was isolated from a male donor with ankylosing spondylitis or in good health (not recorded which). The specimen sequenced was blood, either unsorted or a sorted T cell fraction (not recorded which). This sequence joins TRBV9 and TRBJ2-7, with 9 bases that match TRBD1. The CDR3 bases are TGTGCCAGCAGCCCAACGGACAGGGGCTACGAGCAGTACTTC. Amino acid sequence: CASSPTDRGYEQYF.